Each of the 31 T cell receptor beta chains below was sequenced from the same sample in a study of T cell responses to AZD1222 COVID-19 vaccine (dated by TCRdb to the early 2020s). The sample's time point label, in plain terms: baseline before first vaccination. Library method: the immunoSEQ multiplex PCR assay. TCRdb provides this immuneACCESS table in a form limited to in-frame rearrangements. Some clones are lacking; in checked studies, under half of them reflect an unresolved V gene, and why the rest are absent is not known. The sample yields about 140,000 clones; about 87% were counted once. The ten largest clones capture around 5% of the sample. This material consisted of peripheral blood, taken on day 0 of AZD1222 vaccination. The receptor set was obtained from an adult in good health.

V is TRBV6-6 and J is TRBJ1-3; no firm D call. The germline V and J ends were trimmed by 2 bases and 3 bases, with 14 bases remaining between them. Germline values: CDR1 MNHNY, CDR2 SVGAGI (reference sequence). The CDR3 sequence is 16 residues long. The chain's CDR3 is CASSYPMEVLGNTIYF. For the CDR3, the DNA is TGTGCCAGCAGTTACCCGATGGAAGTGCTTGGAAACACCATATATTTT.

This chain connects TRBV2 to TRBJ2-1; 7 bases map to TRBD2. Germline CDR1 SNHLY, CDR2 FYNNEI. The CDR3 has 15 amino acids. The trim removed 6 bases at V and 0 bases at J, leaving 5 bases unmatched. CDR3 region: CASRASGRSYNEQFF. The DNA for the CDR3 is TGTGCCAGCAGGGCTAGCGGACGCTCCTACAATGAGCAGTTCTTC.

The V and J genes are TRBV21-1 and TRBJ1-5. TRBV21-1 counts as a pseudogene. There are 16 residues in the CDR3. The CDR3 DNA is TGTGCCAGCAGCGAAAGTGGGGGGGGGAGCAATCAGCCCCAGCATTTT. Translating it yields CASSESGGGSNQPQHF.

The chain links TRBV27 to TRBJ1-5, with D uncertain. The V end lost 2 bases, the J end lost 6 bases, and 8 bases lay between the germline ends. Germline-derived CDR1 and CDR2 are MNHEY and SMNVEV (reference sequence). The CDR3 is 13 amino acids. The chain's CDR3 is CASSLSVGQPQHF. The CDR3, as DNA: TGTGCCAGCAGTTTAAGTGTGGGTCAGCCCCAGCATTTT.

The J gene is TRBJ2-1, the V gene TRBV7-8; 11 nucleotides line up with TRBD2. V was pared by 4 bases and J by 7 bases, with 6 bases of the junction left unmatched. The CDR3 runs to 15 residues. Germline lookup yields CDR1 SGHVS and CDR2 FQNEAQ. The CDR3 spells CASSSQLAGVNEQFF. CDR3 bases: TGTGCCAGCAGCTCCCAACTAGCGGGAGTGAATGAGCAGTTCTTC.

This chain links TRBV19 with TRBJ2-5, with 7 nucleotides matching TRBD2. The CDR3 runs 15 residues. Germline loops: CDR1 LNHDA, CDR2 SQIVND (reference sequence). J was trimmed by 1 base and V by 8 bases; bases with no gene match: 10. Written as DNA, the CDR3 is TGTGCCAGTGGGGTAGGCGGGAGTGTCCAAGAGACCCAGTACTTC. Translated, it gives CASGVGGSVQETQYF.

This chain links TRBV4-3 with TRBJ2-1; D is unresolved. Trimming stripped 0 bases from V and 10 bases from J, with 4 bases between. The CDR3 extends over 11 amino acids. The germline V gene encodes CDR1 LGHNA and CDR2 YSLEER. This chain's CDR3 is CASSQDHEQFF. The DNA of the CDR3 is TGCGCCAGCAGCCAAGATCACGAGCAGTTCTTC.

DNA for the CDR3: TGTGCCAGCAGCTTGGACAGGGGATTCACTGAAGCTTTCTTT. This encodes CASSLDRGFTEAFF. The chain combines TRBV7-9 with TRBJ1-1; 9 bases are shared with TRBD1. The CDR3 loop spans 14 amino acids. Germline CDR1 and CDR2: SEHNR and FQNEAQ (reference sequence). V lost 3 bases and J lost 4; bases outside the gene matches: 3.

This clone has just a few counts. This chain's CDR3 is CASSSGQGENTEAFF. CDR3 in DNA: TGTGCCAGCAGCAGCGGACAAGGGGAAAACACTGAAGCTTTCTTT. The J gene is TRBJ1-1, the V gene TRBV5-5; D perhaps matches TRBD1 (5 bases). Per germline, CDR1 SGHKS and CDR2 YYEKEE (reference sequence). V lost 4 bases, J lost 2 bases, and 15 bases lay in between. This CDR3 contains 15 residues.

In nucleotides, the CDR3 is TGTGCCAGCAGTCGCTCAATCTTGGTACAGGGTAATGAAAAACTGTTTTTT. Amino acid sequence: CASSRSILVQGNEKLFF. J is TRBJ1-4 and V is TRBV6-6; weak D call: TRBD1 (6 bases). The CDR3 length is 17 residues. V lost 5 bases, J lost 4 bases, and 20 bases lay in between. Germline V lookup: CDR1 MNHNY, CDR2 SVGAGI (reference sequence).

The gene calls are TRBV6-5 and TRBJ2-4, with D hard to call. This CDR3 has 14 residues. V lost 0 bases, J lost 5 bases, and 8 bases lay in between. Germline CDR1 reads MNHEY; CDR2 reads SVGAGI. The CDR3 protein is CASSYSSLENIQYF. The CDR3 nucleotides are TGTGCCAGCAGTTACTCGAGTTTAGAAAACATTCAGTACTTC.

This chain joins TRBV19 and TRBJ1-2; D ambiguous. V was cut by 6 bases and J by 10 bases, with 18 bases left in between. Looked up from germline, CDR1 is LNHDA and CDR2 is SQIVND (reference sequence). The length of the CDR3 is 13 residues. The CDR3 loop is CASRSQRRVDYTF. The DNA of the CDR3 is TGTGCCAGTAGGAGTCAGCGGAGGGTTGACTACACCTTC.

The genes are TRBV6-2 or TRBV6-3 and TRBJ2-7; TRBD1 agrees at 10 bases. In germline, CDR1 is MNHEY, CDR2 SVGEGT. The CDR3 consists of 15 residues. With 6 bases clipped from V and 2 bases from J, the junction kept 7 bases outside the gene matches. DNA for the CDR3: TGTGCCAGCAGCTTTCGGACAGGGGGACCCTACGAGCAGTACTTC. Its translation: CASSFRTGGPYEQYF.

DNA of the CDR3: TGTGCCAGCAGCTTTAGGTCGGGAACTAGCGGGAGGGCCTACGAGCAGTACTTC. Its protein is CASSFRSGTSGRAYEQYF. This chain joins TRBV7-2 and TRBJ2-7, with 13 bases fitting TRBD2. The germline V gene has CDR1 SGHTA and CDR2 FQGNSA. Germline trimming cut 3 bases from V and 2 bases from J; bases unmatched to any gene: 10. CDR3 length: 18 amino acids.

This chain joins TRBV5-6 and TRBJ1-1; D gene ambiguous. The CDR3 extends over 15 amino acids. Per the germline V gene, CDR1 is SGHDT and CDR2 is YYEEEE. Trimming shortened V by 0 bases and J by 3 bases, and 12 bases separated the two germline ends. The CDR3 sequence is CASSLGLREDTEAFF. CDR3 DNA: TGTGCCAGCAGCTTGGGCCTCCGGGAGGACACTGAAGCTTTCTTT.

Only one count was recorded for this clone. The V and J genes are TRBV20-1 and TRBJ1-2; D gene uncertain. V lost 3 bases and J 4 bases, leaving 15 bases between the germline ends. The CDR3 runs to 14 residues. Germline CDR1 reads DFQATT; CDR2 reads SNEGSKA (reference sequence). The CDR3: CSASDGLRSYGYTF. CDR3 nucleotides: TGCAGTGCTAGTGATGGCCTACGGAGCTATGGCTACACCTTC.

This chain connects TRBV30 to TRBJ1-1, with TRBD1 identical over 8 bases. This CDR3 has 13 amino acids. Germline-derived CDR1 and CDR2 are GTSNPN and SVGIG (reference sequence). The V and J ends lost 3 bases and 2 bases, in that order; junction bases with no gene match: 2. CDR3 in amino acids: CAWRDRDNTEAFF. For the CDR3, the DNA is TGTGCCTGGAGGGACAGGGATAACACTGAAGCTTTCTTT.

This clone has only one observation. The V gene is TRBV10-3, the J gene TRBJ2-2; D ambiguous. V lost 10 bases and J lost 4, with 10 bases in between. The germline V gene encodes CDR1 ENHRY and CDR2 SYGVKD. The CDR3 spans 12 residues. The DNA of the CDR3 is TGTGCCAGCGGTGGTGCCACCGGGGAGCTGTTTTTT. Translation gives CASGGATGELFF.

The rearrangement links TRBV10-3 to TRBJ2-1, with D perhaps matching TRBD2 (6 bases). The CDR3 totals 16 residues. Looked up from germline, CDR1 is ENHRY and CDR2 is SYGVKD. V was shortened by 6 bases and J by 1 base, with 16 bases between the two germline ends. In nucleotides, the CDR3 is TGTGCCATCAGAGGTACGGCGGGGATTTCCTACAATGAGCAGTTCTTC. Protein: CAIRGTAGISYNEQFF.

The chain employs TRBV4-1 and TRBJ2-1, with TRBD2 as a possible D gene (5 bases). The CDR3 covers 13 residues. Trimming removed 1 base from V and 7 bases from J, with 8 bases in between. Germline-derived CDR1 and CDR2 are MGHRA and YSYEKL. This CDR3 is CASSQGSGNEQFF. DNA for the CDR3: TGCGCCAGCAGCCAAGGCTCGGGGAATGAGCAGTTCTTC.

CDR3 sequence: CASSTGNGSPLHF. CDR3 nucleotides: TGTGCCAGCAGCACAGGGAATGGATCACCCCTCCACTTT. The V gene is TRBV7-3, the J gene TRBJ1-6, with TRBD1 as a possible D gene (6 bases). This CDR3 is built from 13 residues. Trimming left V 5 bases short and J 10 bases short, with 12 bases between. The germline V gene encodes CDR1 SGHTA and CDR2 FQGTGA. Full variable domain (remainder filled in from reference TRBV7-3 and TRBJ1-6): GAGVSQTPSNKVTEKGKYVELRCDPISGHTALYWYRQSLGQGPEFLIYFQGTGAADDSGLPNDRFFAVRPEGSVSTLKIQRTERGDSAVYLCASSTGNGSPLHFGNGTRLTVT.

This clone was counted a single time. This chain links TRBV12-3 or TRBV12-4 with TRBJ1-1, with D unresolved. The V end was cut by 3 bases, the J end by 1 base, with 6 bases between. This CDR3 contains 13 residues. CDR3 bases: TGTGCCAGCAGTTTCCGGGGGAACACTGAAGCTTTCTTT. Protein: CASSFRGNTEAFF.

The chain has TRBV28 and TRBJ2-3, with D possibly matching TRBD1 (5 bases). The CDR3 has 16 residues. Germline CDR1 MDHEN, CDR2 SYDVKM. The V end was cut by 2 bases, the J end by 9 bases, with 21 bases between. CDR3 sequence (DNA): TGTGCCAGCAGTTTAAACCCTACGGCAGGGATTACGACGCAGTATTTT. Protein: CASSLNPTAGITTQYF.

This chain joins TRBV4-2 and TRBJ2-1, with D unresolved. The CDR3 loop spans 15 amino acids. Germline CDR1 reads LGHNA; CDR2 reads YNFKEQ. V was trimmed by 0 bases and J by 10 bases, leaving 16 bases between them. CDR3 DNA sequence: TGTGCCAGCAGCCAAGACTCAGCGCCCACAATCGAGCAGTTCTTC. Amino acid sequence: CASSQDSAPTIEQFF.

The gene calls are TRBV28 and TRBJ1-2; 10 nucleotides agree with TRBD1. The trim removed 6 bases at V and 4 bases at J, leaving 8 bases unmatched. The CDR3 has 15 residues. CDR1 is MDHEN, CDR2 SYDVKM, per germline. The CDR3 spells CASSQTGTGVYGYTF. CDR3 sequence (DNA): TGTGCCAGCAGCCAAACCGGGACAGGGGTCTATGGCTACACCTTC.

In nucleotides, the CDR3 is TGTGCCAGCAGTTTACGGGCGGAGAGCTCCTACGAGCAGTACTTC. Its translation: CASSLRAESSYEQYF. The J gene is TRBJ2-7, the V gene TRBV6-5; D is ambiguous. The V gene lost 4 bases and the J gene lost 0 bases, with 13 bases spanning the gap. Germline values: CDR1 MNHEY, CDR2 SVGAGI. CDR3 length: 15 residues.

V is TRBV11-3 and J is TRBJ1-6; D is perhaps TRBD1 (5 bases). This CDR3 has 14 amino acids. Trimming took 5 bases from V and 1 from J, leaving 6 bases between them. CDR1 SGHNT and CDR2 YENEEA come from the germline V gene. The CDR3 DNA is TGTGCCAGCAGCCCAGGGTCCTATAATTCACCCCTCCACTTT. Its protein product is CASSPGSYNSPLHF. The complete variable domain, with remaining parts taken from reference TRBV11-3 and TRBJ1-6, reads EAGVVQSPRYKIIEKKQPVAFWCNPISGHNTLYWYLQNLGQGPELLIRYENEEAVDDSQLPKDRFSAERLKGVDSTLKIQPAELGDSAVYLCASSPGSYNSPLHFGNGTRLTVT.

The chain recombines TRBV7-8 with TRBJ2-2; 9 bases align to TRBD2. This CDR3 contains 16 residues. CDR1 and CDR2 from the germline V gene are SGHVS and FQNEAQ. V gave up 10 bases and J gave up 4 bases; unmatched junction bases: 13. CDR3 amino acids: CATTGAGGYLTGELFF. CDR3 nucleotide sequence: TGTGCCACCACCGGGGCGGGAGGGTATCTCACCGGGGAGCTGTTTTTT.

This clone was detected once. V and J are TRBV21-1 and TRBJ1-1. TRBV21-1 is deemed a pseudogene. The CDR3 has 13 residues. In nucleotides, the CDR3 is TGTGCCAGCAGTGGCAAGGGTTGTACTGAAGCTTTCTTT. This codes for CASSGKGCTEAFF.

V gene TRBV10-1 combines with J gene TRBJ2-7, with D perhaps matching TRBD2 (5 bases). Germline V gives CDR1 WNHNN, CDR2 SYGVQD (reference sequence). The CDR3 runs 13 residues. The V gene lost 7 bases and the J gene lost 3 bases, with 13 bases spanning the gap. CDR3 nucleotides: TGCGCCAGCACGGCGGCCCGGGGCTACGAGCAGTACTTC. Translating it yields CASTAARGYEQYF.

The chain combines TRBV10-3 with TRBJ1-1, with TRBD1 matching 9 bases. This CDR3 contains 14 residues. Germline CDR1 and CDR2: ENHRY and SYGVKD. Trimming cost V 6 bases and J 6 bases; bases outside gene matches: 8. CDR3: CAISPRDREPEAFF. The CDR3 DNA sequence: TGTGCCATCAGCCCCCGGGACAGGGAGCCTGAAGCTTTCTTT.